The 2 T cell receptor beta chains given below trace back to one sample, sequenced in a study of Graves' ophthalmopathy and Graves' hyperthyroidism. TCR beta CDR3 regions were amplified from RNA transcripts. An initial RT-PCR round employing HTBI primers preceded a second-round multiplex PCR. TCRdb reprocessed the multiplex PCR reads via MiXCR and lists one record per CDR3 protein. The sample lists about 400,000 distinct CDR3 sequences, just over 15% seen once, with roughly 7% in the top ten. Sequencing was carried out using peripheral blood. These receptors originate from a woman in her late teens or twenties with stable Graves' hyperthyroidism.

This clonotype was seen many times. The chain has TRBV9 and TRBJ1-5, with D maybe TRBD1 (5 bases). V was cut by 4 bases and J by 7 bases, with 12 bases left in between. The germline V gene has CDR1 SGDLS and CDR2 YYNGEE. The CDR3 runs to 13 residues. DNA for the CDR3: TGTGCCAGCAGCAGGATGGGGGGACAGCCCCAGCATTTT. As protein: CASSRMGGQPQHF. Full variable domain (remainder filled in from reference TRBV9 and TRBJ1-5): DSGVTQTPKHLITATGQRVTLRCSPRSGDLSVYWYQQSLDQGLQFLIQYYNGEERAKGNILERFSAQQFPDLHSELNLSSLELGDSALYFCASSRMGGQPQHFGDGTRLSIL.

In its sample, this clonotype was seen many times. This chain connects TRBV6-1 to TRBJ2-5; 7 bases agree with TRBD1. The CDR3 covers 16 residues. The trim removed 5 bases at V and 4 bases at J, leaving 13 bases unmatched. Germline CDR1 and CDR2: MNHNS and SASEGT. The CDR3: CASSLPDRRSSETQYF. The DNA of the CDR3 is TGTGCCAGCAGTCTTCCGGACAGGAGAAGTTCAGAGACCCAGTACTTC.